The next 26 T cell receptor beta chains were all read from a single sample in a study of immune evolution from preneoplasia to lung adenocarcinoma. The assay was immunoSEQ multiplex PCR, and TCRdb's table has in-frame clones only and misses some. Counted here are under 6,500 clones, more than 60% occurring once; the ten biggest clones make up approximately 15%. The sample was FFPE adjacent normal lung tissue. These receptors all stem from a person aged 70 to 80 with lung adenocarcinoma.

The chain is built from TRBV30 and TRBJ1-5; D is unclear. Germline CDR1 and CDR2: GTSNPN and SVGIG (reference sequence). The length of the CDR3 is 13 residues. V was pared by 3 bases and J by 1 base, with 7 bases between. The CDR3 here is CAWSLGSNQPQHF. CDR3 nucleotide sequence: TGTGCCTGGAGCCTGGGGAGCAATCAGCCCCAGCATTTT.

This chain joins TRBV27 and TRBJ2-3; 8 positions match TRBD2. J gave up 1 base and V 5 bases, and 14 bases lay outside the gene matches. The CDR3 spans 18 residues. In germline, CDR1 is MNHEY, CDR2 SMNVEV (reference sequence). CDR3 in amino acids: CASSPLEISGGGTDTQYF. The CDR3 nucleotides read TGTGCCAGCAGTCCGCTCGAGATCAGCGGGGGAGGCACAGATACGCAGTATTTT.

This clone was recorded a few times. The chain joins TRBV6-1 to TRBJ1-1; D is unclear. Germline CDR1 and CDR2: MNHNS and SASEGT. V lost 7 bases to trimming and J lost 9 bases, with 12 bases between them. The CDR3 length is 11 residues. The CDR3 here is CASITQRKAFF. DNA for the CDR3: TGTGCCAGCATTACACAGAGAAAAGCTTTCTTT.

The chain has TRBV21-1 and TRBJ2-1; the DNA was not used to check the table's D call, TRBD1. TRBV21-1 is a recognized pseudogene. The CDR3 loop spans 16 amino acids. The CDR3: CASSLTEVCVYNEQFF. The CDR3 DNA is TGTGCCAGCAGTTTGACAGAGGTGTGTGTCTACAATGAGCAGTTCTTC.

The V call is TRBV6-5, the J call TRBJ2-7, with 7 nucleotides matching TRBD1. V was pared by 6 bases and J by 3 bases, with 5 bases of the junction left unmatched. Germline V gene data show CDR1 as MNHEY and CDR2 as SVGAGI. There are 13 residues in the CDR3. CDR3 sequence: CASSPGQVYEQYF. The DNA of the CDR3 is TGTGCCAGCAGCCCAGGACAGGTCTACGAGCAGTACTTC.

The genes are TRBV9 and TRBJ2-1, with 7 bases fitting TRBD2. CDR1 is SGDLS and CDR2 is YYNGEE in the germline V gene. With V trimmed by 0 bases and J by 6 bases, 12 bases remained unmatched. The CDR3 is made up of 17 amino acids. The CDR3 loop reads CASSVVGSGFTGNEQFF. CDR3 DNA: TGTGCCAGCAGCGTAGTGGGTAGCGGGTTTACGGGCAATGAGCAGTTCTTC.

This clone was seen only once. CDR3 amino acids: CASSLGGSRFGNEQFF. In DNA, the CDR3 is TGTGCCAGCAGCTTAGGGGGGAGTCGGTTCGGAAATGAGCAGTTCTTC. The chain joins TRBV11-3 to TRBJ2-1; the D call may be TRBD1 or TRBD2 (5 bases each). The CDR3 runs to 16 residues. V lost 1 base, J lost 7 bases, and 17 bases lay in between. Looked up from germline, CDR1 is SGHNT and CDR2 is YENEEA.

The count of this clone is one. This rearrangement joins TRBV7-2 to TRBJ2-5, with D hard to call. The CDR3 is 14 residues long. Trimming shortened V by 4 bases and J by 0 bases, and 9 bases separated the two germline ends. The germline gives CDR1 SGHTA, CDR2 FQGNSA. The CDR3 region has the DNA TGTGCCAGCAGCTCGGCCGGAAACCAAGAGACCCAGTACTTC. Amino acid sequence: CASSSAGNQETQYF.

This clone was seen only a few times. This chain uses TRBV7-6 with TRBJ2-3, with 7 positions matching TRBD2. Germline loops: CDR1 SGHVS, CDR2 FNYEAQ. Losses at the gene ends were 5 bases for V and 1 base for J; bases not matched to a gene: 9. This CDR3 is 16 amino acids long. The CDR3 region has the DNA TGTGCCAGCAGCCCGACTCAGCGGGGAGGCACAGATACGCAGTATTTT. This gives the protein CASSPTQRGGTDTQYF. The full variable domain, its missing parts supplied by reference TRBV7-6 and TRBJ2-3, is GAGVSQSPRYKVTKRGQDVALRCDPISGHVSLYWYRQALGQGPEFLTYFNYEAQQDKSGLPNDRFSAERPEGSISTLTIQRTEQRDSAMYRCASSPTQRGGTDTQYFGPGTRLTVL.

V and J are TRBV5-1 and TRBJ1-1; 8 bases agree with TRBD1. J was trimmed by 14 bases and V by 0 bases; bases with no gene match: 9. The CDR3 sequence is 13 residues long. The V gene's germline CDR1 is SGHRS and CDR2 YFSETQ. In DNA, the CDR3 is TGCGCCAGCAGCTTGGGGGGAGGGACAGGTGACTTCTTT. Translated: CASSLGGGTGDFF.

The genes are TRBV4-1 and TRBJ1-5, with 8 bases fitting TRBD1. V dropped 6 bases and J dropped 3; count of bases not matched to a gene: 22. Germline-derived CDR1 and CDR2 are MGHRA and YSYEKL. CDR3 length equals 20 residues. The CDR3 here is CASRPTLPRTGSKDNQPQHF. The CDR3, as DNA: TGCGCCAGCAGACCCACCCTACCGAGGACAGGGAGTAAGGACAATCAGCCCCAGCATTTT.

The genes are TRBV21-1 and TRBJ1-2. TRBV21-1 is a known pseudogene. The CDR3 is made up of 14 amino acids. The CDR3: CASSKDWGDYGYTF. The CDR3 coding sequence is TGTGCCAGCAGCAAAGATTGGGGGGACTATGGCTACACCTTC.

In this sample, this clone turned up a few times. The chain couples TRBV27 to TRBJ2-3; 10 bases map to TRBD2. V was pared by 5 bases and J by 5 bases, with 10 bases of the junction left unmatched. The CDR3 has 16 residues. The germline CDR1 and CDR2 sequences are MNHEY and SMNVEV (reference sequence). CDR3 sequence: CASSRAGGPRKDTQYF. CDR3 DNA sequence: TGTGCCAGCAGTCGAGCGGGGGGGCCGAGGAAAGATACGCAGTATTTT.

The chain joins TRBV7-9 to TRBJ2-7, with 10 bases lining up with TRBD2. The germline gives CDR1 SEHNR, CDR2 FQNEAQ (reference sequence). V lost 5 bases and J lost 0; bases outside the gene matches: 10. The CDR3 has 17 residues. The CDR3: CASSRSGGSGGSYEQYF. The CDR3 DNA reads TGTGCCAGCAGCCGTAGCGGGGGGTCCGGAGGCTCCTACGAGCAGTACTTC. Together with reference TRBV7-9 and TRBJ2-7, the CDR3 gives the full variable domain: DTGVSQNPRHKITKRGQNVTFRCDPISEHNRLYWYRQTLGQGPEFLTYFQNEAQLEKSRLLSDRFSAERPKGSFSTLEIQRTEQGDSAMYLCASSRSGGSGGSYEQYFGPGTRLTVT.

This clone occurred a few times. The rearrangement links TRBV5-1 to TRBJ1-4; 9 bases align to TRBD1. V lost 1 base to trimming and J lost 5 bases; unmatched junction nucleotides: 3. This CDR3 spans 15 amino acids. CDR1 SGHRS and CDR2 YFSETQ come from the germline V gene. The CDR3 DNA follows: TGCGCCAGCAGCTTGTCCGGGACAGGGAATGAAAAACTGTTTTTT. As protein: CASSLSGTGNEKLFF.

The V gene is TRBV28, the J gene TRBJ2-3; D remains unclear. V was cut by 4 bases and J by 0 bases, with 23 bases left in between. From germline, CDR1 is MDHEN and CDR2 SYDVKM. The CDR3 length is 19 residues. The CDR3 coding sequence is TGTGCCAGCAGTTACCCTACCATCGTGATAGGAGAAAGCACAGATACGCAGTATTTT. Translated: CASSYPTIVIGESTDTQYF.

This chain connects TRBV29-1 to TRBJ2-7, with D possibly being TRBD2 (6 bases). The length of the CDR3 is 13 residues. Germline V lookup: CDR1 SQVTM, CDR2 ANQGSEA. The DNA for the CDR3 is TGCAACGCTAGACTAGATCGGACCTACGAGCAGTACTTC. It is translated as CNARLDRTYEQYF.

This chain connects TRBV15 to TRBJ2-3; D may be TRBD1 (6 bases). The germline gives CDR1 LNHNV, CDR2 YYDKDF (reference sequence). Deletions cut 5 bases from V and 0 bases from J, with 15 bases between. There are 16 residues in the CDR3. CDR3 in DNA: TGTGCCACCAGCCCCGGTAGGCAGGGGAGCACAGATACGCAGTATTTT. Translating gives CATSPGRQGSTDTQYF.

This clone was counted between two and nine times. This sequence joins TRBV19 and TRBJ1-5; D gene uncertain. The V and J ends lost 5 bases and 0 bases respectively, with 5 bases between them. Germline lookup yields CDR1 LNHDA and CDR2 SQIVND (reference sequence). CDR3 length: 13 residues. The DNA of the CDR3 is TGTGCCAGTAGTCTGAATAGCAATCAGCCCCAGCATTTT. It is translated as CASSLNSNQPQHF.

The chain links TRBV4-2 to TRBJ2-3, with 12 bases that match TRBD2. The trim removed 3 bases at V and 2 bases at J, leaving 15 bases unmatched. The CDR3 is 20 residues long. Germline CDR1 reads LGHNA; CDR2 reads YNFKEQ. The CDR3, as DNA: TGTGCCAGCAGCCAGAGGAACGTGGCTAGCGGGGGGGGGACCACAGATACGCAGTATTTT. This sequence encodes CASSQRNVASGGGTTDTQYF.

The chain links TRBV2 to TRBJ2-7; tentative D call: TRBD1 (6 bases). Germline CDR1 SNHLY, CDR2 FYNNEI. This CDR3 is built from 12 residues. The V gene lost 7 bases and the J gene lost 1 base, with 8 bases spanning the gap. The CDR3 DNA follows: TGTGCCAGCATGACAGGATCCTACGAGCAGTACTTC. It yields the protein CASMTGSYEQYF.

Note on this clone: An end of the junction does not agree with germline; a read error may underlie this. The chain recombines TRBV28 with TRBJ2-7, with TRBD1 as a possible D gene (6 bases). In germline, CDR1 is MDHEN, CDR2 SYDVKM. The CDR3 loop spans 15 amino acids. The DNA of the CDR3 is TGTACCAGCAGTTTAGTGACGGACAGCACCTACGAGCAGTACTTC. Amino acids: CTSSLVTDSTYEQYF.

This clone was picked up a small number of times. The chain combines TRBV30 with TRBJ2-2; 7 bases map to TRBD2. Germline lookup yields CDR1 GTSNPN and CDR2 SVGIG (reference sequence). Unmatched junction bases numbered 3, after V lost 1 base and J lost 1 base. This CDR3 is 15 amino acids long. Here the CDR3 DNA reads TGTGCCTGGAGTGGTGCGGGGGTGAACACCGGGGAGCTGTTTTTT. Amino acids: CAWSGAGVNTGELFF.

This clone showed up just a few times. V is TRBV19 and J is TRBJ1-5; maybe TRBD1 (6 bases). V was pared by 9 bases and J by 5 bases, with 11 bases between. The V gene's germline CDR1 is LNHDA and CDR2 SQIVND (reference sequence). CDR3 length: 12 amino acids. The chain's CDR3 is CASHREYQPQHF. CDR3 DNA: TGTGCCAGCCACAGGGAGTATCAGCCCCAGCATTTT.

The CDR3 spells CASSRWGTEQKTQYF. The CDR3, as DNA: TGTGCCAGCAGCCGGTGGGGGACGGAACAAAAGACCCAGTACTTC. The rearrangement links TRBV9 to TRBJ2-5; possibly TRBD1 or TRBD2 for D (5 bases each). V lost 4 bases, J lost 6 bases, and 19 bases lay in between. Germline loops: CDR1 SGDLS, CDR2 YYNGEE. CDR3 size: 15 residues.

In the case of this clone: Within the sample, other DNA sequences also encode this same CDR3. This chain connects TRBV7-2 to TRBJ1-1; D is unclear. Germline V CDR1 and CDR2: SGHTA, FQGNSA. CDR3 size: 14 residues. Trimming stripped 2 bases from V and 2 bases from J, with 9 bases between. The CDR3 loop reads CASSLSGTNTEAFF. CDR3 DNA sequence: TGTGCCAGCAGCTTATCGGGTACCAACACTGAAGCTTTCTTT. Full variable domain (outside the CDR3, taken from reference TRBV7-2 and TRBJ1-1): GAGVSQSPSNKVTEKGKDVELRCDPISGHTALYWYRQSLGQGLEFLIYFQGNSAPDKSGLPSDRFSAERTGGSVSTLTIQRTQQEDSAVYLCASSLSGTNTEAFFGQGTRLTVV.